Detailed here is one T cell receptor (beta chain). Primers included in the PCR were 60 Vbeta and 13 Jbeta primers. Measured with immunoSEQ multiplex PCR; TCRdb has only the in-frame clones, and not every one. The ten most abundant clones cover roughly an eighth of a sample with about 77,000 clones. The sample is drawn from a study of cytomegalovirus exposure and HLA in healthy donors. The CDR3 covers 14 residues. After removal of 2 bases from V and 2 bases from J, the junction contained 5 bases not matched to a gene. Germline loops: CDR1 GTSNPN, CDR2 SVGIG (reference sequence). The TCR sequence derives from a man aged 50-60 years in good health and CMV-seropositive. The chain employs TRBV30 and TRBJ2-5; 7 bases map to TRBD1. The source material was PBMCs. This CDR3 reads CAWSIGQEQETQYF. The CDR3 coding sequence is TGTGCCTGGAGTATCGGACAGGAGCAAGAGACCCAGTACTTC.